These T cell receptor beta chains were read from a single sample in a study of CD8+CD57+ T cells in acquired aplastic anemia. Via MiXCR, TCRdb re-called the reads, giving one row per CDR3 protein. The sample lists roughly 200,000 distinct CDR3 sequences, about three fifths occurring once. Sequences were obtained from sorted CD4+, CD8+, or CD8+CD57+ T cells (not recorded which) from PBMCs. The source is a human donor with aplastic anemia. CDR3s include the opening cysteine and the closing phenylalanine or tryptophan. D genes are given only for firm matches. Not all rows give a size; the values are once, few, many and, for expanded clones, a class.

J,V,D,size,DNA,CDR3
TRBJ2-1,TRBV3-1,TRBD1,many,TGTGCCAGCAGCTGGACAGGGGGCTTGGATGAGCAGTTCTTC,CASSWTGGLDEQFF
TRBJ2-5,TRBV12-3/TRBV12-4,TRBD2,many,TGTGCCAGCAGGCCGGGGGAGGGGGAGACCCAGTACTTC,CASRPGEGETQYF
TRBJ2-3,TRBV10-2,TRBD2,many,TGCGCCAGCAGTGAGGGGACCGAGCGGGGCCCCCTGGACGCGCAGTATTTT,CASSEGTERGPLDAQYF
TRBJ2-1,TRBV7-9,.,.,TGTGCCAGCAGCTTCTCTACCCGAGGGGGTGGGAATGAGCAGTTCTTC,CASSFSTRGGGNEQFF
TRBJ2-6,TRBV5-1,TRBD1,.,TGCGCCAGCAGTCTAATTGGGACAGGGGAAATTACTGGGGCCAACGTCCTGACTTTC,CASSLIGTGEITGANVLTF
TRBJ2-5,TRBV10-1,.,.,TGCGCCAGCAGTGAGAGTCCCCCCCGGACAGAATCAAGGACCCAGTACTTC,CASSESPPRTESRTQYF
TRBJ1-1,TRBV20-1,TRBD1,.,TGCAGTGCTAGAGGCCAGACAGGGGGGCGGACTGAAGCTTTCTTT,CSARGQTGGRTEAFF
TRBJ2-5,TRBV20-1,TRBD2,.,TGCAGTGCTCCGACTAGCGGGGGAGTGGAGACCCAGTACTTC,CSAPTSGGVETQYF
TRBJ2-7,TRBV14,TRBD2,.,TGTGCCAGCAGCCCGGGACTAGCGGGAGACGCGTACGAGCAGTACTTC,CASSPGLAGDAYEQYF
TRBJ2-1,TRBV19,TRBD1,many,TGTGCCAGTAGCGAGACAGGGTTCGAGCAGTTCTTC,CASSETGFEQFF
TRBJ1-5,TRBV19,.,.,TGTGCCAGTAGTATAGTAGGCACCGTAGGCAATCAGCCCCAGCATTTT,CASSIVGTVGNQPQHF
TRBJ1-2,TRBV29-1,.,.,TGCAGCGTTGAGGACACTCACGGCTATGGCTACACCTTC,CSVEDTHGYGYTF
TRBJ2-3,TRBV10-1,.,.,TGCGCCACCGAGACTAGTCCTAGCACAGATACGCAGTATTTT,CATETSPSTDTQYF
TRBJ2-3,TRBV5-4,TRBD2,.,TGCGCCAGCAGCCAAACTCCCTCAGCGGGAGGCACAGATACGCAGTATTTT,CASSQTPSAGGTDTQYF
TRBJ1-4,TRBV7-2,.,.,TGTGCCAGCAGCGTCCAGGGGATGACTAATGAAAAACTGTTTTTT,CASSVQGMTNEKLFF
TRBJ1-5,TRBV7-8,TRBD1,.,TGTGCCAGCAGCCACACCGGGACAGGGGGCACAGGGCCCCAGCATTTT,CASSHTGTGGTGPQHF
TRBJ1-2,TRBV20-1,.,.,TGCAGCGGTTGGCAGGGTCAGGGCTACACCTTC,CSGWQGQGYTF
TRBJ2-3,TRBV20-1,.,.,TGCAGTGCTAGAGATCGCGCAGGGGCAGATACGCAGTATTTT,CSARDRAGADTQYF
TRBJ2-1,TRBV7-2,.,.,TGTGCCAGCAGCTTAGGGCGGGTGGGCTACAATGAGCAGTTCTTC,CASSLGRVGYNEQFF
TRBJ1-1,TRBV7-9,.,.,TGTGCCAGCAGCAACAAGAGACAGAAACTGAACACTGAAGCTTTCTTT,CASSNKRQKLNTEAFF
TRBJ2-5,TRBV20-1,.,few,TGCAGTGCTACAGGGGAAAGGACCCAGTACTTC,CSATGERTQYF
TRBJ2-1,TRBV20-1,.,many,TGCAGTGCTAGAGATGGGGCGGGGGCCATCAATGAGCAGTTCTTC,CSARDGAGAINEQFF
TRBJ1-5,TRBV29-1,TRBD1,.,TGCAGCGTTTCCCTCGGACAGGGGGTGTTCAGCAATCAGCCCCAGCATTTT,CSVSLGQGVFSNQPQHF
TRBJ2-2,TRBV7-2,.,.,TGTGCCAGCAACCAAGGCGCCTGGGGCACCGGGGAGCTGTTTTTT,CASNQGAWGTGELFF
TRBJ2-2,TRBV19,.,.,TGTGCCAGTAGACACACCGGGGAGCTGTTTTTT,CASRHTGELFF
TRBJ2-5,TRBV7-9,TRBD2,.,TGTGCCAGCAGCTTCGCGGGAGACCAGTACTTC,CASSFAGDQYF
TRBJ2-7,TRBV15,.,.,TGTGCCACCAGCGCCCGGACAGACGGGTACGAGCAGTACTTC,CATSARTDGYEQYF
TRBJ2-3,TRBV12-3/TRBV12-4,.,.,TGTGCCAGCAACACCGGGAGCCCGGCGGCTACGCAGTATTTT,CASNTGSPAATQYF
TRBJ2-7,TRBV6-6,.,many,TGTGCCAGCAATCCCACCGGGCCAGGCTCCCTCTACGAGCAGTACTTC,CASNPTGPGSLYEQYF
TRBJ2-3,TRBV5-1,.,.,TGCGCCAGCAGCAATAAGGGACAGACGGACTATGGCACAGATACGCAGTATTTT,CASSNKGQTDYGTDTQYF
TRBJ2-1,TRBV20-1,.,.,TGCAGTGCTAGACTCGCTCTAGGGAGTGGTGAGCAGTTCTTC,CSARLALGSGEQFF
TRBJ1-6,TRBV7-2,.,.,TGTGCCAGCAGCATACTGGACAGCAATTCACCCCTCCACTTT,CASSILDSNSPLHF
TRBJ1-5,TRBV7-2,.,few,TGTGCCAGCAGCCGCGGGACTCGGAATCAGCCCCAGCATTTT,CASSRGTRNQPQHF
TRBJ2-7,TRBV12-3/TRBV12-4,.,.,TGTGCCAGCAGTGAGGGTATGGACGAGCAGTACTTC,CASSEGMDEQYF
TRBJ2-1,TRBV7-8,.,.,TGTGCCAGCAGCCCTACTCGTCGCGGCAATGAGCAGTTCTTC,CASSPTRRGNEQFF
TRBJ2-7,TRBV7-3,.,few,TGTGCCAGCAGCTCCTTTGCGGGCTCCTACGAGCAGTACTTC,CASSSFAGSYEQYF
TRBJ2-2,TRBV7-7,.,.,TGTGCTAGCAGCTTAACAGAAACGGACACCGGGGAGCTGTTTTTT,CASSLTETDTGELFF
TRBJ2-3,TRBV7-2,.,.,TGTGCCAGGGTATTCGGCGCTAGCACAGATACGCCGTATTTT,CARVFGASTDTPYF
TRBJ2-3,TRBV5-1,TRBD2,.,TGTGCCAGCAGCTTAGGGGTACTAGCGGGCCCCGCCGAAACAGATACGCAGTATTTT,CASSLGVLAGPAETDTQYF
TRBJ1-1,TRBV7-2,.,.,TGTGCCAGCAGGTCCGGAACCGTCATTGAAGCTTTCTTT,CASRSGTVIEAFF
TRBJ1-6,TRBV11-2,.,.,TGTGCCAGCAGCCCCTCGAGCAGCCCTCGGACACTCCACTTT,CASSPSSSPRTLHF
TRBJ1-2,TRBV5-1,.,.,TGCGCCAGCAGCTCAATGGGAAATGGCTACACCTTC,CASSSMGNGYTF
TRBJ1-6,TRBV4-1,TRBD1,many,TGCGCCAGCAGCTCGCGAGGGACAGGGTATTCTTCACCCCTCCACTTT,CASSSRGTGYSSPLHF
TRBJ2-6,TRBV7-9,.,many,TGTGCCAGCAGCTCAGGCCGCTCTGGGGCCAACGTCCTGACTTTC,CASSSGRSGANVLTF